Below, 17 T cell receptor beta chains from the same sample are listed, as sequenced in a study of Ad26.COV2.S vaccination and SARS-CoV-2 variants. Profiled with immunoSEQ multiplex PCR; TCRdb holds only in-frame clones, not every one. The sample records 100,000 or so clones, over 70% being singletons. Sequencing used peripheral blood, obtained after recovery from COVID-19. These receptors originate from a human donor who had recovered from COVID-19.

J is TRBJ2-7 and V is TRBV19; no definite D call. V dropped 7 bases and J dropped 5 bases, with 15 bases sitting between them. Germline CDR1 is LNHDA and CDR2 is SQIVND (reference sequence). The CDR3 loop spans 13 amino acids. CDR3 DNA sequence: TGTGCCAGTATCCGAGAAGGGTTTAACGAGCAGTACTTC. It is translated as CASIREGFNEQYF.

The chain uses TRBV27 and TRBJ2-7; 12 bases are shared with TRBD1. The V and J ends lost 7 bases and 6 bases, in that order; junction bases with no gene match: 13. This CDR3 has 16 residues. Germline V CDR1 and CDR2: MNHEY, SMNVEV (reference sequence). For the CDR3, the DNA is TGTGCCAGCACCCGCTCCGGGACAGGGGGCGCGGGCGAGCAGTACTTC. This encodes CASTRSGTGGAGEQYF.

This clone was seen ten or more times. Here the CDR3 DNA reads TGTGCCAGCAGCCGCTCGGGGGTGGGGGACACTGAAGCTTTCTTT. Protein sequence: CASSRSGVGDTEAFF. The J gene is TRBJ1-1, the V gene TRBV7-2; D is perhaps TRBD1 (5 bases). V was shortened by 5 bases and J by 3 bases, with 16 bases between the two germline ends. Germline assignment: CDR1 SGHTA and CDR2 FQGNSA. The CDR3 is 15 amino acids. Using reference TRBV7-2 and TRBJ1-1 for the parts outside the CDR3, the full variable domain is GAGVSQSPSNKVTEKGKDVELRCDPISGHTALYWYRQSLGQGLEFLIYFQGNSAPDKSGLPSDRFSAERTGGSVSTLTIQRTQQEDSAVYLCASSRSGVGDTEAFFGQGTRLTVV.

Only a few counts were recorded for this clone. The CDR3 here is CASMLGGQWRPNTGELFF. The CDR3 nucleotides read TGTGCCAGTATGTTGGGTGGTCAATGGCGCCCGAACACCGGGGAGCTGTTTTTT. This chain connects TRBV19 to TRBJ2-2; unclear D gene. The CDR3 is 18 residues long. With 7 bases removed from V and 0 bases from J, the gap between germline ends came to 21 bases. Germline V CDR1 and CDR2: LNHDA, SQIVND (reference sequence).

CDR3 sequence (DNA): TGTGCCAGCAGCCAAACAGGGGGAACAGGGTATAATTCACCCCTCCACTTT. It encodes CASSQTGGTGYNSPLHF. The chain combines TRBV4-2 with TRBJ1-6; the match to TRBD1 covers 8 bases. Trimming cost V 2 bases and J 4 bases; bases outside gene matches: 7. Germline CDR1 and CDR2: LGHNA and YNFKEQ. This CDR3 is built from 17 residues.

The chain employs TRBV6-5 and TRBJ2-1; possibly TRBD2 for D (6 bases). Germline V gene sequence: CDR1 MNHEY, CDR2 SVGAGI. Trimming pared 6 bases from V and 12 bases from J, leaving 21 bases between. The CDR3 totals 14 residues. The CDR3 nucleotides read TGTGCCAGCAGCCAGCTTACCGGGGGTGAGGGGCAGTTCTTC. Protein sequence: CASSQLTGGEGQFF.

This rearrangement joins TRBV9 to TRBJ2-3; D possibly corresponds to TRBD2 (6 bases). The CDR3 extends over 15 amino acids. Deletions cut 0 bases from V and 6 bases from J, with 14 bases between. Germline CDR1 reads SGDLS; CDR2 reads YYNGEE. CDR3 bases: TGTGCCAGCAGCGTAGCCCGGGAGTCTCGCGATACGCAGTATTTT. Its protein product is CASSVARESRDTQYF.

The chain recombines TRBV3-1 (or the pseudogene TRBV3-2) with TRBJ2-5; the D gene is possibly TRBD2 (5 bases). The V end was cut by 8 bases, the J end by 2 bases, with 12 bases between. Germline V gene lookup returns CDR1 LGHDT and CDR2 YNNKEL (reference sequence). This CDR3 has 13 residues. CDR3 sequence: CASEGRSQETQYF. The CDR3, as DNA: TGTGCCAGCGAGGGCCGATCACAAGAGACCCAGTACTTC.

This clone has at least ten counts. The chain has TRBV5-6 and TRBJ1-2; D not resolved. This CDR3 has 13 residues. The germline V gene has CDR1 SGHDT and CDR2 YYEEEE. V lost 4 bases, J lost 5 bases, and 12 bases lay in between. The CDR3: CASSPGLTYGYTF. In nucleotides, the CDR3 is TGTGCCAGCAGCCCCGGGCTCACGTATGGCTACACCTTC.

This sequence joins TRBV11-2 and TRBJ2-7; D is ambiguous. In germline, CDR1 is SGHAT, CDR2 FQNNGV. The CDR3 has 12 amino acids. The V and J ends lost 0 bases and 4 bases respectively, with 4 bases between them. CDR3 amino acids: CASSLEGYEQYF. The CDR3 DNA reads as TGTGCCAGCAGCTTAGAAGGATACGAGCAGTACTTC.

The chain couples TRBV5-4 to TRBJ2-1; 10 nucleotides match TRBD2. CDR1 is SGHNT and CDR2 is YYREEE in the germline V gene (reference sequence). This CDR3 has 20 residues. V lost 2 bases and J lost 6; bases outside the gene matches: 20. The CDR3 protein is CASSFRLGSSGAGGPNEQFF. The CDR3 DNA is TGTGCCAGCAGCTTCCGACTGGGGTCTTCGGGAGCGGGGGGGCCCAATGAGCAGTTCTTC.

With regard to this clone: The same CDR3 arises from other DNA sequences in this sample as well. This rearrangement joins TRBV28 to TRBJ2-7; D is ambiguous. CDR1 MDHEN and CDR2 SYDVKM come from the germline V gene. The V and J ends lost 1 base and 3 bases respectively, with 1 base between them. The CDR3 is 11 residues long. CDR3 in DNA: TGTGCCAGCAGTTTATACTACGAGCAGTACTTC. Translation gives CASSLYYEQYF. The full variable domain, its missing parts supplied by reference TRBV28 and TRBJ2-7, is DVKVTQSSRYLVKRTGEKVFLECVQDMDHENMFWYRQDPGLGLRLIYFSYDVKMKEKGDIPEGYSVSREKKERFSLILESASTNQTSMYLCASSLYYEQYFGPGTRLTVT.

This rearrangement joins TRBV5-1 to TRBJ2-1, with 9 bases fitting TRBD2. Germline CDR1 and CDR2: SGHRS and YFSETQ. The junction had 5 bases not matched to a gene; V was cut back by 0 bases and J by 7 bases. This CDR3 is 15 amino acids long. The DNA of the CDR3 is TGCGCCAGCAGCTTGGAGGCTAGCGGGGCGAATGAGCAGTTCTTC. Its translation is CASSLEASGANEQFF.

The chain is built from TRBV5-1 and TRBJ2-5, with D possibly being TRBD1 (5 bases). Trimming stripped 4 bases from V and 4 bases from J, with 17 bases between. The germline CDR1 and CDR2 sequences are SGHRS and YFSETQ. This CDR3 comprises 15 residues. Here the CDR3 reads CASSPWAGMGETQYF. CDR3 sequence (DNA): TGCGCCAGCAGCCCCTGGGCAGGGATGGGAGAGACCCAGTACTTC.

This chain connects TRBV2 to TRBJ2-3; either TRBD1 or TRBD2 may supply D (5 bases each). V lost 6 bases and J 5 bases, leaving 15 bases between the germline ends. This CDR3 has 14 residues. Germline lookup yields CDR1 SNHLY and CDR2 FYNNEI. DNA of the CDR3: TGTGCCAGCAGCCGACTCGAGGGGCAAGATACGCAGTATTTT. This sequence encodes CASSRLEGQDTQYF.

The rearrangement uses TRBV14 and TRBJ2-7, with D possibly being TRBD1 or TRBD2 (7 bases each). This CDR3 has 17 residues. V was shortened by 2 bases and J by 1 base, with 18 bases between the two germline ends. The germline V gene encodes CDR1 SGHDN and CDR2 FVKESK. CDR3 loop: CASSQIGGEGASYEQYF. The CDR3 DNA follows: TGTGCCAGCAGCCAAATCGGCGGGGAGGGGGCGTCCTACGAGCAGTACTTC.

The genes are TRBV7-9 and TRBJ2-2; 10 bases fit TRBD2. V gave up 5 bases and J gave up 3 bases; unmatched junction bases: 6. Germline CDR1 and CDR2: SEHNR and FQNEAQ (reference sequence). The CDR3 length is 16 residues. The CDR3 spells CASSTGTSVYTGELFF. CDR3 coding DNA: TGTGCCAGCAGCACCGGGACTAGCGTATACACCGGGGAGCTGTTTTTT.